Below are 12 T cell receptor beta chains sequenced from a single sample in a study of siplizumab effects on memory and regulatory T cells. The table came from immunoSEQ multiplex PCR; TCRdb's copy has only in-frame clones and leaves some out. Of around 83,000 clones in the sample, approximately 90% are singletons; the top ten hold about 16%. The material sequenced was CD4+ T cells sorted from blood. The receptors stem from a human donor in good health.

This sequence joins TRBV7-2 and TRBJ2-7, with 8 bases that match TRBD2. This CDR3 region has 14 residues. Germline values: CDR1 SGHTA, CDR2 FQGNSA. J lost 6 bases, V lost 3 bases, and 7 bases had no gene match. CDR3 nucleotide sequence: TGTGCCAGCAGCTTCGGCGGGAGGTCCCCCGAGCAGTACTTC. Its translation is CASSFGGRSPEQYF.

This chain links TRBV6-5 with TRBJ1-1; 8 positions agree with TRBD1. The CDR3 has 12 amino acids. Germline values: CDR1 MNHEY, CDR2 SVGAGI. J lost 12 bases, V lost 4 bases, and 7 bases had no gene match. This chain's CDR3 is CASSSRQGRSFF. CDR3 coding DNA: TGTGCCAGCAGTTCACGACAGGGGAGGTCTTTCTTT.

This clone has just a few counts. V gene TRBV10-3 combines with J gene TRBJ2-1, with TRBD2 as a possible D gene (6 bases). The CDR3 covers 16 residues. Germline V gene data show CDR1 as ENHRY and CDR2 as SYGVKD. V dropped 0 bases and J dropped 9 bases, with 18 bases sitting between them. The CDR3 loop reads CAISESRGPGRSEQFF. The CDR3 DNA is TGTGCCATCAGTGAGTCGCGGGGACCTGGGCGGAGTGAGCAGTTCTTC.

The chain uses TRBV19 and TRBJ1-5; 10 bases match TRBD1. The CDR3 has 16 amino acids. CDR1 and CDR2 (germline): LNHDA, SQIVND (reference sequence). V shed 0 bases, J shed 6 bases, and the junction held 5 bases outside the gene matches. CDR3 protein: CASSIDRTGGIQPQHF. The CDR3 coding sequence is TGTGCCAGTAGTATAGATCGGACAGGGGGTATTCAGCCCCAGCATTTT.

The J gene is TRBJ2-1, the V gene TRBV7-2; the D is unclear. In germline, CDR1 is SGHTA, CDR2 FQGNSA. The CDR3 length is 13 residues. Trimming pared 5 bases from V and 4 bases from J, leaving 9 bases between. DNA for the CDR3: TGTGCCAGCAGCCCCCGAGGATACAATGAGCAGTTCTTC. Its protein product is CASSPRGYNEQFF.

This chain joins TRBV6-1 and TRBJ1-3, with D tentatively TRBD1 (5 bases). The ends were cut back, 3 bases at V and 2 bases at J, with 11 bases in the middle. This CDR3 spans 15 amino acids. The germline CDR1 and CDR2 sequences are MNHNS and SASEGT. This CDR3 reads CASSDRAGAGNTIYF. The CDR3 DNA is TGTGCCAGCAGTGATCGGGCGGGGGCTGGAAACACCATATATTTT.

This rearrangement joins TRBV12-5 to TRBJ1-1; tentatively, D is TRBD1 (6 bases). Trimming pared 0 bases from V and 6 bases from J, leaving 14 bases between. The CDR3 runs 15 residues. Germline CDR1 is LGHNT and CDR2 is FRNRAP. In DNA, the CDR3 is TGTGCTAGTGGTTTGGTACATTCGGGGGGCTCTGAAGCTTTCTTT. Translation gives CASGLVHSGGSEAFF.

The rearrangement joins TRBV29-1 to TRBJ2-5; no definite D call. The CDR3 loop spans 10 amino acids. V lost 4 bases to trimming and J lost 6 bases, with 6 bases between them. Germline lookup yields CDR1 SQVTM and CDR2 ANQGSEA. CDR3 DNA sequence: TGCAGCGTTGTTAGAAAGACCCAGTACTTC. It translates to CSVVRKTQYF.

The V call is TRBV18, the J call TRBJ1-3, with D unclear. Germline V gene lookup returns CDR1 KGHSH and CDR2 LQKENI. CDR3 length: 16 residues. V lost 4 bases and J 0 bases, leaving 13 bases between the germline ends. CDR3 DNA: TGTGCCAGCTCACAACAAGGACGGGCCTCTGGAAACACCATATATTTT. Translated, it gives CASSQQGRASGNTIYF.

V and J are TRBV18 and TRBJ2-1, with 10 bases fitting TRBD1. CDR3 length: 12 residues. In germline, CDR1 is KGHSH, CDR2 LQKENI. Trimming took 6 bases from V and 10 from J; bases not matched to a gene: 3. The CDR3 region has the DNA TGTGCCAGCTCCAGGGACAGGGGCGAGCAGTTCTTC. Its translation: CASSRDRGEQFF.

The chain combines TRBV5-6 with TRBJ1-6; tentatively, D is TRBD1 (6 bases). Germline V gives CDR1 SGHDT, CDR2 YYEEEE. V was pared by 4 bases and J by 6 bases, with 11 bases between. The CDR3 extends over 14 amino acids. CDR3 coding DNA: TGTGCCAGCAGCCCGACAGGAATTAATTCACCCCTCCACTTT. Its translation is CASSPTGINSPLHF.

The chain employs TRBV12-5 and TRBJ1-1, with D unclear. CDR1 LGHNT and CDR2 FRNRAP come from the germline V gene. Trimming pared 0 bases from V and 4 bases from J, leaving 6 bases between. The CDR3 has 13 amino acids. CDR3 sequence: CASGLVTATEAFF. The CDR3 DNA reads as TGTGCTAGTGGTTTGGTTACAGCCACTGAAGCTTTCTTT. Full variable domain (remainder filled in from reference TRBV12-5 and TRBJ1-1): DARVTQTPRHKVTEMGQEVTMRCQPILGHNTVFWYRQTMMQGLELLAYFRNRAPLDDSGMPKDRFSAEMPDATLATLKIQPSEPRDSAVYFCASGLVTATEAFFGQGTRLTVV.